This TCR beta chain comes out of a study of graft-versus-host responses after intestinal transplantation. Background on the study: Anti-thymocyte globulin induction preceded 2 to 4 years of tacrolimus and steroid maintenance in all recipients.

The protocol was immunoSEQ multiplex PCR, while the TCRdb copy is restricted to in-frame clones and leaves out a portion. The sample contains about 70,000 clones, nearly 90% of which appear only once. There are 14 residues in the CDR3. Germline V gene sequence: CDR1 GTSNPN, CDR2 SVGIG (reference sequence). V was clipped by 6 bases and J by 6 bases; unmatched bases: 12. A remark on this clone: Its target is not known.

The input for sequencing was unstimulated CD8+ T cells sorted from spleen or lymph node cells, taken before transplant. This chain links TRBV30 with TRBJ2-3, with 7 nucleotides matching TRBD2. This sequence was found in a human donor who was the organ donor for an intestinal transplant. CDR3 protein: CACPVAAGLDTQYF. CDR3 DNA: TGTGCCTGCCCTGTTGCAGCGGGGTTGGATACGCAGTATTTT.